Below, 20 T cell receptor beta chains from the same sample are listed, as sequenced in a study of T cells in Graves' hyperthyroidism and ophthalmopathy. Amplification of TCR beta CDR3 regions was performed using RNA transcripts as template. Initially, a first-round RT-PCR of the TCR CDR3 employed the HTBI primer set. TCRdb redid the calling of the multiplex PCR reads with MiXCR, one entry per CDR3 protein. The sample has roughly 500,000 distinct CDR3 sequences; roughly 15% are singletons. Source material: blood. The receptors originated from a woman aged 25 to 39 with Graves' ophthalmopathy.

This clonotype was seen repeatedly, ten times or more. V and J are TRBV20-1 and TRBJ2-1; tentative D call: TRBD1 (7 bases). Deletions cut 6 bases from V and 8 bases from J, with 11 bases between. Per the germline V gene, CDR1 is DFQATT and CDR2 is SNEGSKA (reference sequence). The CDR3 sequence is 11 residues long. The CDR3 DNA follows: TGCAGTGCGTCCAGGGGGGATGAGCAGTTCTTC. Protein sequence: CSASRGDEQFF.

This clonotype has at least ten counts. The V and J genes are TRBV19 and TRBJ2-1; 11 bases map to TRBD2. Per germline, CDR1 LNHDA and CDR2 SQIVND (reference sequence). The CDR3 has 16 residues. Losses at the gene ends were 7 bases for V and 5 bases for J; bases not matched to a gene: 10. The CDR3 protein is CASKLGASGRHNEQFF. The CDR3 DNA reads TGTGCCAGTAAGTTAGGGGCTAGCGGGAGGCACAATGAGCAGTTCTTC.

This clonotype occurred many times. This CDR3 is CASIPGQISGNTIYF. The CDR3 nucleotides read TGTGCCAGCATTCCGGGACAGATCTCTGGAAACACCATATATTTT. The chain links TRBV28 to TRBJ1-3; the match to TRBD1 covers 7 bases. Looked up from germline, CDR1 is MDHEN and CDR2 is SYDVKM. CDR3 size: 15 residues. Losses at the gene ends were 7 bases for V and 0 bases for J; bases not matched to a gene: 6.

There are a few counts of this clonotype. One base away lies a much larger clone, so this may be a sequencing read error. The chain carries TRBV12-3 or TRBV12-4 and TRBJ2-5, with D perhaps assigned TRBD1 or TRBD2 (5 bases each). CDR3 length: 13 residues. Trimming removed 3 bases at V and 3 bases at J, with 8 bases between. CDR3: CASSFMGEETQYF. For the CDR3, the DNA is TGTGCCAGCAGTTTCATGGGGGAAGAGACCCAGTACTTC.

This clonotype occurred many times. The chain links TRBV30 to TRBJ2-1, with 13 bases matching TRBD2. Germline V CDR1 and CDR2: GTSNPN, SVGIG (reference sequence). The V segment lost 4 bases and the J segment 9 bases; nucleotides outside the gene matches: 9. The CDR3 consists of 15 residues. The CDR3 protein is CAWTKGLAGWVEQFF. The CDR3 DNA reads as TGTGCCTGGACCAAGGGACTAGCGGGATGGGTTGAGCAGTTCTTC.

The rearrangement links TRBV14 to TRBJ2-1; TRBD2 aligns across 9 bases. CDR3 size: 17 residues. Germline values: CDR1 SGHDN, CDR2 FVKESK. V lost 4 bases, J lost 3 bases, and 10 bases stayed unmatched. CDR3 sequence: CASSPPSGTRGYNEQFF. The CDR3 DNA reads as TGTGCCAGCAGCCCCCCTAGCGGGACCCGTGGCTACAATGAGCAGTTCTTC.

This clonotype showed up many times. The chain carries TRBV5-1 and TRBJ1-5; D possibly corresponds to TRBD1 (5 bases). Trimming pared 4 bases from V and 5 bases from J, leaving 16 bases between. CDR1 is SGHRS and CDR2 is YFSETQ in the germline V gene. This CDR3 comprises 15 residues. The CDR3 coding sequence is TGCGCCAGCAGCATCGGGACGGATTCCCATCAGCCCCAGCATTTT. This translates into CASSIGTDSHQPQHF.

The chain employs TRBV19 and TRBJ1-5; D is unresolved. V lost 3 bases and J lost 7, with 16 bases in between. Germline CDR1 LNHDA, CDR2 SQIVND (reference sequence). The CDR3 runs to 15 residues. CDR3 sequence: CASSITRPGRQPQHF. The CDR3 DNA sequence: TGTGCCAGTAGTATCACCCGCCCCGGCCGGCAGCCCCAGCATTTT. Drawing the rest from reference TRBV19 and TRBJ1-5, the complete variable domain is DGGITQSPKYLFRKEGQNVTLSCEQNLNHDAMYWYRQDPGQGLRLIYYSQIVNDFQKGDIAEGYSVSREKKESFPLTVTSAQKNPTAFYLCASSITRPGRQPQHFGDGTRLSIL.

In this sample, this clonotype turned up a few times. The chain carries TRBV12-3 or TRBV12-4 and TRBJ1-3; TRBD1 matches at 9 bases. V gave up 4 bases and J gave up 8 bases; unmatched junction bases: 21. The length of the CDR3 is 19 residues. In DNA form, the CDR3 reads TGTGCCAGCAGTTCATCGGACAGGGGCCCCTTTGTAGGCGGCCACACCATATATTTT. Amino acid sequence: CASSSSDRGPFVGGHTIYF.

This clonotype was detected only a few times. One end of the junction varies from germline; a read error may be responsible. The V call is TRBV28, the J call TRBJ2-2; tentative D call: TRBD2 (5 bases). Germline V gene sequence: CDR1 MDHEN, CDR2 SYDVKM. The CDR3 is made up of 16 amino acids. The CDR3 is CASSFWAIANAGELFF. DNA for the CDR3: TGTGCCAGCAGTTTCTGGGCAATAGCGAACGCCGGGGAGCTGTTTTTT. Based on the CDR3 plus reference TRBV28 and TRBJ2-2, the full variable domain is DVKVTQSSRYLVKRTGEKVFLECVQDMDHENMFWYRQDPGLGLRLIYFSYDVKMKEKGDIPEGYSVSREKKERFSLILESASTNQTSMYLCASSFWAIANAGELFFGEGSRLTVL.

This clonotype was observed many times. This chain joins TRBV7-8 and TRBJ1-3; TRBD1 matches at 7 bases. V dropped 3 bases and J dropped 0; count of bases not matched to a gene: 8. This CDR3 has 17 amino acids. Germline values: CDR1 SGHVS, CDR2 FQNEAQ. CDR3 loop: CASSLLVAGGSGNTIYF. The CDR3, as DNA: TGTGCCAGCAGCTTGTTAGTAGCAGGGGGCTCTGGAAACACCATATATTTT.

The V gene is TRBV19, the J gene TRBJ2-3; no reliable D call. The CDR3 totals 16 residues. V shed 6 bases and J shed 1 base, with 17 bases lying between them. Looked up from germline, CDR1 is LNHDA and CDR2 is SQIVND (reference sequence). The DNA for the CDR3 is TGTGCCAGTAGCCAGACCTTAGGAATTGGCACAGATACGCAGTATTTT. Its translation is CASSQTLGIGTDTQYF.

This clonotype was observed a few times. The CDR3 loop reads CASSLMAGAADTQYF. As DNA, the CDR3 is TGTGCCAGCAGTTTAATGGCGGGAGCGGCAGATACGCAGTATTTT. The chain uses TRBV28 and TRBJ2-3; 7 bases map to TRBD2. The germline V gene encodes CDR1 MDHEN and CDR2 SYDVKM. V was pared by 2 bases and J by 4 bases, with 6 bases of the junction left unmatched. The CDR3 covers 15 residues. Full variable domain (rest looked up from reference TRBV28 and TRBJ2-3): DVKVTQSSRYLVKRTGEKVFLECVQDMDHENMFWYRQDPGLGLRLIYFSYDVKMKEKGDIPEGYSVSREKKERFSLILESASTNQTSMYLCASSLMAGAADTQYFGPGTRLTVL.

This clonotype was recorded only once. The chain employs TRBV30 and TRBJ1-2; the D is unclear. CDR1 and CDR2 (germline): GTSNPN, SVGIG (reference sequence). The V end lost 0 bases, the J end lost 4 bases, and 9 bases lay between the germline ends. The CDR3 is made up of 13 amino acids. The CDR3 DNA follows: TGTGCCTGGAGTGTACGAGGGCCCTATGGCTACACCTTC. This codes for CAWSVRGPYGYTF.

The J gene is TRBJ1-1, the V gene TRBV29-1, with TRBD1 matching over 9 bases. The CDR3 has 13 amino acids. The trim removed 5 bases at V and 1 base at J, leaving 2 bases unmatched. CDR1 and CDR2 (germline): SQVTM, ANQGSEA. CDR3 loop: CSVWGQGNTEAFF. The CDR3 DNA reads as TGCAGCGTTTGGGGACAGGGGAACACTGAAGCTTTCTTT.

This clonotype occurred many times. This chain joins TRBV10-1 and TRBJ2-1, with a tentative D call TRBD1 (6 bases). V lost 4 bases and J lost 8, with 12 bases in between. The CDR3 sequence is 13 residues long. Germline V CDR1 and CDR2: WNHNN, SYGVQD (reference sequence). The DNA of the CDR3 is TGCGCCAGCAGTGTTGGGGGCGGCGATGAGCAGTTCTTC. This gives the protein CASSVGGGDEQFF.

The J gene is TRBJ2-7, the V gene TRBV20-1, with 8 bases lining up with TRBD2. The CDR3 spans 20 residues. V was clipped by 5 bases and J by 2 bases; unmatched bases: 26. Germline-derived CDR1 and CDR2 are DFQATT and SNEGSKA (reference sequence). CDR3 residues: CSAEETVEALLSGRTYEQYF. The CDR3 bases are TGCAGTGCTGAAGAGACGGTTGAAGCCCTTTTAAGCGGGAGAACCTACGAGCAGTACTTC.

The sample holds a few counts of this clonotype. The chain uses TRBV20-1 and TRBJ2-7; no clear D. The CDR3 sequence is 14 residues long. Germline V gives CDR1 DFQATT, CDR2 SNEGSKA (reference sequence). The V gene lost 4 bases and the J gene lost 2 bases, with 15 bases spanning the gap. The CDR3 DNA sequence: TGCAGTGCTAACCCTCAAGCGTTCCCCTACGAGCAGTACTTC. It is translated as CSANPQAFPYEQYF.

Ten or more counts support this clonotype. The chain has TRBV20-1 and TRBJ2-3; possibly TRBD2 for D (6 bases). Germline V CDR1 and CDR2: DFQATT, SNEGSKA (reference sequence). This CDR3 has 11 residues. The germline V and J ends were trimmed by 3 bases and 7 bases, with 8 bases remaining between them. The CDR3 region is CSAREGYTQYF. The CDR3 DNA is TGCAGTGCTAGGGAGGGGTATACGCAGTATTTT.

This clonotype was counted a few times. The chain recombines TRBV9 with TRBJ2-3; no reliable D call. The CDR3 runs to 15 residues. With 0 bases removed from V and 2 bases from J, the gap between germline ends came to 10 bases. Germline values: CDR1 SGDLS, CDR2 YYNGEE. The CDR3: CASSVGVTLTDTQYF. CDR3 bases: TGTGCCAGCAGCGTAGGGGTGACACTCACAGATACGCAGTATTTT.